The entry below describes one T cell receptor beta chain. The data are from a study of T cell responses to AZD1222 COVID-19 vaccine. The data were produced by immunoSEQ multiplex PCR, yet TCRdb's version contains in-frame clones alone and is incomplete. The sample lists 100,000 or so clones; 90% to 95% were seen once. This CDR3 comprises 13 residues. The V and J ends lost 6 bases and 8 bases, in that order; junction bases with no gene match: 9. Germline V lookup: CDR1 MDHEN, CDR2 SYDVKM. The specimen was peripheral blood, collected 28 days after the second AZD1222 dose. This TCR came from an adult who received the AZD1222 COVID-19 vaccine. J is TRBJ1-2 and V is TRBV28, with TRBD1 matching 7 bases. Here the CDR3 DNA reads TGTGCCAGCAGCGATACAGGGGCTTGGGGCTACACCTTC. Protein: CASSDTGAWGYTF.